A selection of T cell receptor beta chains follows, all from one sample in a study of shared T cell receptors in the human thymus. Profiled with immunoSEQ multiplex PCR; TCRdb holds only in-frame clones, not every one. The data contain about 500,000 clones, 75% to 80% of them singletons. Separately, the same data were catalogued under a study of human thymus T cells.

Sequences were obtained from thymocytes. These receptor sequences come from a boy younger than two with a congenital heart defect. Each CDR3 is given with its conserved first and last residue. D genes are given only for firm matches. Only part of the rows carry a size: once, few, many, or a class if the clone is expanded.

size: .
D: .
V: TRBV7-9
J: TRBJ1-4
DNA: TGTGCCAGCAGCTTCCTCGGGGGGACTGCAACTAATGAAAAACTGTTTTTT
CDR3: CASSFLGGTATNEKLFF

size: .
D: TRBD1
V: TRBV27
J: TRBJ1-6
DNA: TGTGCCAGCAGTTCGAGACAGGGTCGGTCACCCCTCCACTTT
CDR3: CASSSRQGRSPLHF

size: once
D: .
V: TRBV5-1
J: TRBJ2-3
DNA: TGCGCCAGCAGCTTGGCGGGAACCCCCACAGATACGCAGTATTTT
CDR3: CASSLAGTPTDTQYF

size: .
D: TRBD2
V: TRBV14
J: TRBJ2-3
DNA: TGTGCCAGCAGGAAGAGGGCTAGCGGGGGAGCAGATACGCAGTATTTT
CDR3: CASRKRASGGADTQYF

size: .
D: .
V: TRBV2
J: TRBJ2-7
DNA: TGTGCCAGCAGTGGGGACTTCTCCTACGAGCAGTACTTC
CDR3: CASSGDFSYEQYF

size: .
D: TRBD1
V: TRBV4-1
J: TRBJ1-1
DNA: TGCGCCAGCAGCCAAGATGGACAGGGGGACACTGAAGCTTTCTTT
CDR3: CASSQDGQGDTEAFF

size: .
D: TRBD1
V: TRBV28
J: TRBJ2-3
DNA: TGTGCCAGCAGTTTAGGAGGACAGGGGGTTAGTACAGATACGCAGTATTTT
CDR3: CASSLGGQGVSTDTQYF

size: .
D: .
V: TRBV28
J: TRBJ1-5
DNA: TGTGCCAGCAGTCCCCGAGGCAGCCGATTTCATAGCAATCAGCCCCAGCATTTT
CDR3: CASSPRGSRFHSNQPQHF

size: .
D: TRBD2
V: TRBV7-9
J: TRBJ2-7
DNA: TGTGCCAGCAGCCCGCCCCGGACTAGCGGGAGGGCCTACGAGCAGTACTTC
CDR3: CASSPPRTSGRAYEQYF

size: .
D: TRBD1
V: TRBV4-3
J: TRBJ2-1
DNA: TGCGCCAGCAGCCAAGATATGGGACAGGGGGCTGGGTATGAGCAGTTCTTC
CDR3: CASSQDMGQGAGYEQFF

size: .
D: TRBD1
V: TRBV30
J: TRBJ1-1
DNA: TGTGCCTGCAAAACCGGACAGGGGAGGAGGGCTTTCTTT
CDR3: CACKTGQGRRAFF

size: .
D: TRBD2
V: TRBV27
J: TRBJ2-2
DNA: TGTGCCAGTCAACCAGGCGGGAGGGCGGCCCATATACTCCTGAACACCGGGGAGCTGTTTTTT
CDR3: CASQPGGRAAHILLNTGELFF

size: .
D: TRBD2
V: TRBV10-3
J: TRBJ2-6
DNA: TGTGCCATCAGTGATAAGGGTAGCGGGAGTCTTTCTCGGGCCAACGTCCTGACTTTC
CDR3: CAISDKGSGSLSRANVLTF

size: few
D: .
V: TRBV27
J: TRBJ1-1
DNA: TGTGCCAGCAGTTTGGGGCCCGGAATCGAAGCTTTCTTT
CDR3: CASSLGPGIEAFF

size: .
D: TRBD2
V: TRBV5-1
J: TRBJ2-1
DNA: TGCGCCAGCAGCCCGGGACTAGCGGGAGGGCTTTCCTACAATGAGCAGTTCTTC
CDR3: CASSPGLAGGLSYNEQFF

size: few
D: .
V: TRBV10-2
J: TRBJ2-1
DNA: TGCGCCAGCAGTGAACTAATCGGCCGCTACAATGAGCAGTTCTTC
CDR3: CASSELIGRYNEQFF

size: .
D: TRBD2
V: TRBV7-6
J: TRBJ2-7
DNA: TGTGCCAGCAGCCCAAGCCCCATAGCGGGAGACGAGCAGTACTTC
CDR3: CASSPSPIAGDEQYF

size: .
D: TRBD1
V: TRBV18
J: TRBJ2-5
DNA: TGTGCCAGCTCACCTAAGTCGGACAGGGGAACCGAAGAGACCCAGTACTTC
CDR3: CASSPKSDRGTEETQYF

size: few
D: .
V: TRBV7-9
J: TRBJ2-7
DNA: TGTGCCAGCAGCTGCGGGGACTCAACCCCCTACGAGCAGTACTTC
CDR3: CASSCGDSTPYEQYF

size: .
D: TRBD1
V: TRBV5-4
J: TRBJ1-5
DNA: TGTGCCAGCAGCTTGGGACAGGGTTGCAATCAGCCCCAGCATTTT
CDR3: CASSLGQGCNQPQHF

size: .
D: .
V: TRBV30
J: TRBJ1-2
DNA: TGTGCCTGGAGTGTTGCCGGGAGATCAGCTAACTATGGCTACACCTTC
CDR3: CAWSVAGRSANYGYTF

size: once
D: .
V: TRBV25-1
J: TRBJ2-5
DNA: TGTGCCAGCAGTGAGGGCCCAAATACTAGTAACCAAGAGACCCAGTACTTC
CDR3: CASSEGPNTSNQETQYF

size: .
D: TRBD2
V: TRBV14
J: TRBJ2-4
DNA: TGTGCCAGCAGCCAACTAGCGGAAAACATTCAGTACTTC
CDR3: CASSQLAENIQYF

size: .
D: TRBD1
V: TRBV25-1
J: TRBJ2-5
DNA: TGTGCCAGCAGCGACAGGGCCCGTTGTTCCCAGTACTTC
CDR3: CASSDRARCSQYF

size: .
D: TRBD2
V: TRBV10-2
J: TRBJ2-1
DNA: TGCGCCAGCAGTGAGGGACTAGCGGGTGATGAGCAGTTCTTC
CDR3: CASSEGLAGDEQFF

size: .
D: .
V: TRBV13
J: TRBJ2-7
DNA: TGTGCCAGCAGCTTTACGGGAGCCCTTGGGGAGCAGTACTTC
CDR3: CASSFTGALGEQYF

size: .
D: TRBD2
V: TRBV6-7
J: TRBJ2-7
DNA: TGTGCCAGCAGTTACTCGCCAGGGGGCGGACTAGCGGGATTTTACGAGCAGTACTTC
CDR3: CASSYSPGGGLAGFYEQYF

size: once
D: .
V: TRBV6-4
J: TRBJ2-1
DNA: TGTGCCAGCAGTACATCACCCGGGACTCCTCCCCATGAGCAGTTCTTC
CDR3: CASSTSPGTPPHEQFF

size: .
D: .
V: TRBV7-9
J: TRBJ1-1
DNA: TGTGCCAGCAGCATACAGGAGAACACTGAAGCTTTCTTT
CDR3: CASSIQENTEAFF

size: once
D: TRBD1
V: TRBV10-3
J: TRBJ2-3
DNA: TGTGCCATCGGAGACAGGGGGAGCACAGATACGCAGTATTTT
CDR3: CAIGDRGSTDTQYF

size: .
D: TRBD2
V: TRBV6-5
J: TRBJ2-7
DNA: TGTGCCAGCAGTTACTATGGGACTAGCGACTCCTACGAGCAGTACTTC
CDR3: CASSYYGTSDSYEQYF

size: .
D: .
V: TRBV27
J: TRBJ2-5
DNA: TGTGCCAGCAGTTTAGAGGCGGGAACTCAAGAGACCCAGTACTTC
CDR3: CASSLEAGTQETQYF

size: once
D: TRBD1
V: TRBV4-1
J: TRBJ2-7
DNA: TGCGCCAGCAGCCAAGGGACCTGGAAGACAGGGGGACAGGGCGAGCAGTACTTC
CDR3: CASSQGTWKTGGQGEQYF

size: .
D: TRBD1
V: TRBV30
J: TRBJ1-2
DNA: TGTGCCTGGACCGCCTCCCGGGACAGGCATGGCTACACCTTC
CDR3: CAWTASRDRHGYTF

size: few
D: .
V: TRBV5-1
J: TRBJ2-7
DNA: TGCGCCAGCAGCTTGGAGGGGCGTCCCTACGAGCAGTACTTC
CDR3: CASSLEGRPYEQYF

size: .
D: .
V: TRBV28
J: TRBJ1-2
DNA: TGTGCCTCACGGGATCACGGGACTAACTATGGCTACACCTTC
CDR3: CASRDHGTNYGYTF

size: few
D: TRBD1
V: TRBV5-4
J: TRBJ1-2
DNA: TGTGCCAGCAGCCCGGAAATAGATAGGACAGGGGGGCGCGAGGACTACACCTTC
CDR3: CASSPEIDRTGGREDYTF

size: .
D: .
V: TRBV27
J: TRBJ1-1
DNA: TGTGCCAGCAGTTCCATTCGGGGCACTGAAGCTTTCTTT
CDR3: CASSSIRGTEAFF

size: .
D: TRBD2
V: TRBV30
J: TRBJ2-1
DNA: TGTGCCTGGAGTGTATTACCTAGCGGGCGGTACAATGAGCAGTTCTTC
CDR3: CAWSVLPSGRYNEQFF

size: .
D: .
V: TRBV10-1
J: TRBJ2-5
DNA: TGCGCCAGCAGTGAGACCCCCCGGGAGACCCAGTACTTC
CDR3: CASSETPRETQYF

size: few
D: .
V: TRBV19
J: TRBJ2-5
DNA: TGTGCCAGTAGTATTGGGGCAGAGACCCAGTACTTC
CDR3: CASSIGAETQYF

size: .
D: TRBD1
V: TRBV9
J: TRBJ1-2
DNA: TGTGCCAGCAGAAAGACAGGGGTTCGCTATGGCTACACCTTC
CDR3: CASRKTGVRYGYTF

size: .
D: .
V: TRBV19
J: TRBJ2-6
DNA: TGTGCCAGTAGTATTTATCTCTCTGGGGCCAACGTCCTGACTTTC
CDR3: CASSIYLSGANVLTF

size: few
D: .
V: TRBV5-6
J: TRBJ1-2
DNA: TGTGCCAGCAGCTCCCCCATACTTGACAGTAACGCCTATGGCTACACCTTC
CDR3: CASSSPILDSNAYGYTF

size: .
D: TRBD2
V: TRBV7-9
J: TRBJ2-1
DNA: TGTGCCAGCAGCTCTTCCGGGACTAGCGGGAACTACAATGAGCAGTTCTTC
CDR3: CASSSSGTSGNYNEQFF

size: .
D: TRBD2
V: TRBV29-1
J: TRBJ2-7
DNA: TGCAGCGTCGATCCAGGGGGACTAGCGGACGAGCAGTACTTC
CDR3: CSVDPGGLADEQYF

size: .
D: TRBD2
V: TRBV27
J: TRBJ2-3
DNA: TGTGCCAGCATCCAGCGGACTAGCGGGGGCACAGATACGCAGTATTTT
CDR3: CASIQRTSGGTDTQYF

size: once
D: .
V: TRBV28
J: TRBJ2-1
DNA: TGTGCCAGCAATAGACAGGTACTAAATGAGCAGTTCTTC
CDR3: CASNRQVLNEQFF

size: .
D: .
V: TRBV29-1
J: TRBJ2-1
DNA: TGCAGCGTTACGAGTGGAGGACTAATTGGGAGAGAGCAGTTCTTC
CDR3: CSVTSGGLIGREQFF

size: .
D: .
V: TRBV7-9
J: TRBJ1-5
DNA: TGTGCCAGCAGCTTAGCGGTACAGGACCATAGCAATCAGCCCCAGCATTTT
CDR3: CASSLAVQDHSNQPQHF

size: .
D: .
V: TRBV11-1
J: TRBJ2-1
DNA: TGTGCCAGCAGCGACTGGACAGTCTACAATGAGCAGTTCTTC
CDR3: CASSDWTVYNEQFF

size: .
D: .
V: TRBV7-9
J: TRBJ1-2
DNA: TGTGCCAGCAGCTCTGGTCCCGCGGGTCATAACTATGGCTACACCTTC
CDR3: CASSSGPAGHNYGYTF

size: .
D: TRBD1
V: TRBV27
J: TRBJ2-3
DNA: TGTGCCAGCAGTAATCCACAGGGGGCGTCAGTTGATACGCAGTATTTT
CDR3: CASSNPQGASVDTQYF

size: .
D: .
V: TRBV5-4
J: TRBJ1-2
DNA: TGTGCCAGCAGCTTGTTTTTCGGTTTGATTAATCTTGAAGGCTACACCTTC
CDR3: CASSLFFGLINLEGYTF

size: once
D: .
V: TRBV5-8
J: TRBJ2-1
DNA: TGTGCCAGCAGGTTTGGGGGCGATGAGCAGTTCTTC
CDR3: CASRFGGDEQFF

size: .
D: TRBD2
V: TRBV5-1
J: TRBJ2-5
DNA: TGCGCCAGCAGCTTCCCTCCGGAGGGGACTAGAAAAGAGACCCAGTACTTC
CDR3: CASSFPPEGTRKETQYF

size: .
D: TRBD1
V: TRBV6-5
J: TRBJ2-7
DNA: TGTGCCAGCAGCGACAGGGGACCCTACGAGCAGTACTTC
CDR3: CASSDRGPYEQYF

size: .
D: TRBD2
V: TRBV25-1
J: TRBJ2-7
DNA: TGTGCCAGCAGTGATTCTAGCGGGATCCACGAGCAGTACTTC
CDR3: CASSDSSGIHEQYF

size: .
D: .
V: TRBV5-6
J: TRBJ2-7
DNA: TGTGCCAGCAGCTTGGGAACGGAGGGGGCGAGGGGCGAGCAGTACTTC
CDR3: CASSLGTEGARGEQYF